This T cell receptor (beta chain) was obtained from a study of blood T cell repertoires in COVID-19 (dated by TCRdb to between 2020 and 2021). Study-level background: The collaborator samples originated in the United States, Italy and Spain and spanned the acute and convalescent phases of COVID-19. Where available, HLA class I and class II types were taken from metadata supplied by the sample provider and were not determined by assay-based typing. The material from the prospective study consisted of cDNA or gDNA derived from T cells, B-cell-depleted T cells, or PBMCs. Samples came from the ongoing ImmuneRACE study (first 160 participants) plus 1,254 subjects from 6 global collaborators. The repertoires were released in a freely available public database meant as a resource for research on the immune response to SARS-CoV-2. Sample metadata almost always included a de-identified subject ID, COVID-19 status, age in years and sex. The dataset comprised deeply sampled blood TCRbeta repertoires from subjects exposed to, actively infected with, or recovered from COVID-19. What the research found in general, with its limitations: How much clinical and demographic metadata was included differed by source and by participant, and the metadata was provided uncurated.

Each collaborating institution followed its own protocols to collect whole blood in K2EDTA tubes. For TCRbeta analysis, collaborator samples were shipped as frozen whole blood, as isolated PBMCs, or as DNA extracted from either sample type. Comments on this clone: Its target antigen remains unknown. Per-nucleotide qualities are absent, and no much larger clonotype sits a single base away.

The immunoSEQ Assay, a bias-controlled multiplex PCR, was used to amplify TCRbeta CDR3 regions from genomic DNA. The study's processing was this. Within the assay, amplification of reference gene primers was used to estimate how many nucleated cells each sample contained. Sequence reads were collapsed and filtered to measure the absolute abundance of every unique TCRbeta CDR3 rearrangement. Productive Simpson clonality was computed per sample as the square root of Simpson's diversity index over productive rearrangements. Sourced from immuneACCESS, this table was stored by TCRdb with only in-frame sequences that have V and J called. A share of the clones is absent; for the studies checked, an unresolved V gene accounts for under half, and the remainder has no known explanation. V, J and clone size were drawn from that table, and D and trimming were deduced from the DNA. Within this sample are some 150,000 clones, with 86% of them counted one time only. The ten biggest clones cover roughly 8% of the sample.

The TCR sequence derives from a woman between 55 and 75 years old with acute or convalescent COVID-19. The sequencing input was peripheral blood.

The nucleotide sequence reads TGTGCCAGCAGTTCATACAGGGGTTACGAGCAGTACTTC. Its protein is CASSSYRGYEQYF. The rearrangement joined TRBV6-5 to TRBJ2-7; 7 bases in the junction line up with TRBD1. CDR1 MNHEY and CDR2 SVGAGI are derived from the germline V gene. The germline V and J ends show losses of 4 bases and 4 bases respectively, and no gene match explains 4 bases of the junction. Taken from cysteine to phenylalanine, the CDR3 has 13 residues. Only the CDR3 DNA is retained, 39 bases long and in frame from the first base.